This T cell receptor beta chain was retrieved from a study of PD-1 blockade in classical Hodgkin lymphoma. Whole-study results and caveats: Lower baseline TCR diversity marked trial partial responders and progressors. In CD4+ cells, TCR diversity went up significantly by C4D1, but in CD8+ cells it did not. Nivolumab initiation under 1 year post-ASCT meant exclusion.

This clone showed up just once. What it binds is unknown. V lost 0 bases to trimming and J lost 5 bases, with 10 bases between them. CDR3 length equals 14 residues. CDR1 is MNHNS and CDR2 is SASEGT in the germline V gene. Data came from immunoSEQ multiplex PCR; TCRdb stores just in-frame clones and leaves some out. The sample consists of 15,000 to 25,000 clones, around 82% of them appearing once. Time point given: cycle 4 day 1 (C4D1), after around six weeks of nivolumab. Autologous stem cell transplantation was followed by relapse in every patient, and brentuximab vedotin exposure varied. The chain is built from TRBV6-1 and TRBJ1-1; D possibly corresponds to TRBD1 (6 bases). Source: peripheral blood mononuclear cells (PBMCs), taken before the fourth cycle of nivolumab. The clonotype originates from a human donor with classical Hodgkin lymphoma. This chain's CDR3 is CASSEALGGTEAFF. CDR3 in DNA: TGTGCCAGCAGTGAAGCCTTAGGGGGAACTGAAGCTTTCTTT.